This T cell receptor beta chain came from a study of blood T cell repertoires in COVID-19. As for the study in general: The cDNA or gDNA used as material had been derived from T cells, B-cell-depleted T cells, or PBMCs.

CDR1 and CDR2 (germline): MNHEY, SMNVEV (reference sequence). The CDR3 consists of 15 residues. V shed 4 bases, J shed 3 bases, and the junction held 3 bases outside the gene matches. This clone was observed a handful of times. Here immunoSEQ multiplex PCR was the method, and the copy in TCRdb shows in-frame clones only, minus some. The table has approximately 280,000 clones, 85% to 90% seen once; the top ten hold 1.7%. Study members were between about 18 and 100 years old and lived in 24 US regions. Each participant's cohort was designated according to participant-reported clinical history. The chain links TRBV27 to TRBJ2-1, with TRBD1 matching over 10 bases. Sample: PBMCs or T cells enriched from blood (not recorded which). This clonotype was obtained from a young woman with acute COVID-19. Here the CDR3 DNA reads TGTGCCAGCAGTTGGCGGGACAGGGGCTACAATGAGCAGTTCTTC. It yields the protein CASSWRDRGYNEQFF.